These 26 T cell receptor beta chains came from one sample sequenced in a study of cytomegalovirus exposure and HLA in healthy donors. PCR was performed using 60 Vbeta and 13 Jbeta primers. Sequenced by immunoSEQ multiplex PCR; TCRdb stores in-frame clones only, minus some. The sample comprises 90,000 to 120,000 clones, 55% to 75% of which are singletons, and less than 4.5% rests with the top ten. Sequenced: PBMCs. Source of these receptors: a man aged 25-45 years in good health and CMV-seropositive.

This clone was seen only once. The chain recombines TRBV18 with TRBJ1-2; D is uncertain. Germline lookup yields CDR1 KGHSH and CDR2 LQKENI. The CDR3 has 13 amino acids. V was shortened by 2 bases and J by 2 bases, with 6 bases between the two germline ends. CDR3 sequence (DNA): TGTGCCAGCTCACCATCGGTCAACTATGGCTACACCTTC. As protein: CASSPSVNYGYTF.

This clone was seen more than once but under ten times. The chain employs TRBV2 and TRBJ2-5, with TRBD1 identical over 10 bases. Germline CDR1 SNHLY, CDR2 FYNNEI. V shed 8 bases and J 4 bases; nucleotides not matched to a gene: 10. CDR3 length: 15 residues. The CDR3: CASGIDRGLVETQYF. CDR3 DNA sequence: TGTGCCAGCGGAATAGACAGGGGGCTGGTAGAGACCCAGTACTTC.

The V call is TRBV6-5, the J call TRBJ1-1; a possible D gene is TRBD1 (5 bases). Germline V gives CDR1 MNHEY, CDR2 SVGAGI. Trimming pared 2 bases from V and 0 bases from J, leaving 13 bases between. This CDR3 is built from 16 residues. The CDR3 sequence is CASSYAGRVMNTEAFF. In DNA form, the CDR3 reads TGTGCCAGCAGTTACGCCGGCAGGGTGATGAACACTGAAGCTTTCTTT.

Only a few counts were recorded for this clone. The rearrangement joins TRBV6-6 to TRBJ2-5; the D gene is possibly TRBD1 (6 bases). Germline values: CDR1 MNHNY, CDR2 SVGAGI (reference sequence). This CDR3 has 13 amino acids. Trimming removed 7 bases from V and 5 bases from J, with 14 bases in between. Written as DNA, the CDR3 is TGTGCCAGCAAGCCTGGGGGCGGGGAGACCCAGTACTTC. Translated, it gives CASKPGGGETQYF.

The chain combines TRBV5-1 with TRBJ1-3; 7 bases align to TRBD1. The CDR3 is made up of 16 amino acids. V dropped 1 base and J dropped 9; count of bases not matched to a gene: 13. Germline V gives CDR1 SGHRS, CDR2 YFSETQ. The CDR3 loop reads CASSLSATQGGSTIYF. The CDR3 DNA is TGCGCCAGCAGCTTGTCCGCTACTCAGGGGGGCAGCACCATATATTTT.

The chain recombines TRBV5-5 with TRBJ1-2; D might be TRBD1 (5 bases). Trimming removed 1 base from V and 4 bases from J, with 14 bases in between. Germline CDR1 SGHKS, CDR2 YYEKEE (reference sequence). The CDR3 spans 15 residues. CDR3 bases: TGTGCCAGCAGCTTGAGTCCCCGGGGGATCTATGGCTACACCTTC. This gives the protein CASSLSPRGIYGYTF.

The chain carries TRBV27 and TRBJ2-7; TRBD1 is a possible D gene (5 bases). Germline-derived CDR1 and CDR2 are MNHEY and SMNVEV (reference sequence). The CDR3 length is 14 residues. The V end was cut by 4 bases, the J end by 2 bases, with 12 bases between. CDR3: CASSWGFGTYEQYF. The CDR3 nucleotides read TGTGCCAGCAGTTGGGGCTTTGGGACCTACGAGCAGTACTTC.

The gene calls are TRBV14 and TRBJ2-1, with 7 nucleotides matching TRBD2. The CDR3 runs 16 residues. The germline V gene encodes CDR1 SGHDN and CDR2 FVKESK. J lost 6 bases, V lost 1 base, and 9 bases had no gene match. Here the CDR3 reads CASSQVGSGFRNEQFF. DNA for the CDR3: TGTGCCAGCAGCCAAGTGGGTAGCGGGTTTCGCAATGAGCAGTTCTTC.

The chain couples TRBV19 to TRBJ2-1, with D perhaps matching TRBD1 (6 bases). This CDR3 has 14 amino acids. Germline assignment: CDR1 LNHDA and CDR2 SQIVND (reference sequence). The V end lost 10 bases, the J end lost 3 bases, and 16 bases lay between the germline ends. The CDR3 loop reads CAKLRTVFYNEQFF. CDR3 sequence (DNA): TGTGCCAAGCTGCGGACAGTTTTCTACAATGAGCAGTTCTTC.

This clone has a handful of counts. The chain carries TRBV11-2 and TRBJ2-1; 10 bases are a match to TRBD1. CDR3 length equals 16 residues. CDR1 is SGHAT, CDR2 FQNNGV, per germline. The ends lost 4 bases at V and 6 bases at J; junction bases unmatched: 9. Here the CDR3 DNA reads TGTGCCAGCAGCTCTTATCGGGACAGGGGCCCCAATGAGCAGTTCTTC. Translating gives CASSSYRDRGPNEQFF.

The chain recombines TRBV9 with TRBJ2-5; 10 bases line up with TRBD2. In germline, CDR1 is SGDLS, CDR2 YYNGEE. J gave up 5 bases and V 1 base, and 8 bases lay outside the gene matches. The CDR3 spans 16 residues. The CDR3 protein is CASSVFPSGGEETQYF. CDR3 nucleotide sequence: TGTGCCAGCAGCGTATTTCCTAGCGGGGGCGAGGAGACCCAGTACTTC.

The chain joins TRBV7-8 to TRBJ2-5, with D perhaps TRBD2 (5 bases). V was cut by 5 bases and J by 4 bases, with 11 bases left in between. Germline values: CDR1 SGHVS, CDR2 FQNEAQ. The CDR3 sequence is 13 residues long. The CDR3 here is CASSHGRGETQYF. The DNA of the CDR3 is TGTGCCAGCAGCCATGGACGGGGAGAGACCCAGTACTTC. The full variable domain, with the rest looked up from reference TRBV7-8 and TRBJ2-5, is GAGVSQSPRYKVAKRGQDVALRCDPISGHVSLFWYQQALGQGPEFLTYFQNEAQLDKSGLPSDRFFAERPEGSVSTLKIQRTQQEDSAVYLCASSHGRGETQYFGPGTRLLVL.

This clone is a singleton in its sample. This sequence joins TRBV2 and TRBJ1-5; a possible D gene is TRBD1 (6 bases). CDR3 length: 13 amino acids. The germline CDR1 and CDR2 sequences are SNHLY and FYNNEI. Between the trimmed V and J ends, which lost 6 bases and 3 bases, there was a span of 9 bases. The CDR3 sequence: CASRGGANQPQHF. The CDR3 DNA sequence: TGTGCCAGCAGGGGGGGGGCCAATCAGCCCCAGCATTTT.

V and J are TRBV10-3 and TRBJ1-2; weak D call: TRBD1 (6 bases). This CDR3 comprises 13 residues. V gave up 5 bases and J gave up 2 bases, with 9 bases separating them. The germline V gene has CDR1 ENHRY and CDR2 SYGVKD. For the CDR3, the DNA is TGTGCCATCAGTACAGGGATCAACTATGGCTACACCTTC. Protein: CAISTGINYGYTF.

This clone has a single count. CDR3 bases: TGCAGCGTTGAAGATAATAGGGGGGGCTCCTACAATGAGCAGTTCTTC. Amino acids: CSVEDNRGGSYNEQFF. The chain has TRBV29-1 and TRBJ2-1; D possibly corresponds to TRBD2 (7 bases). Germline-derived CDR1 and CDR2 are SQVTM and ANQGSEA. The CDR3 has 16 residues. V lost 0 bases, J lost 0 bases, and 12 bases lay in between.

The gene calls are TRBV5-1 and TRBJ2-7, with D tentatively TRBD1 (6 bases). The CDR3 is 15 amino acids. The V and J ends lost 0 bases and 3 bases respectively, with 13 bases between them. CDR1 and CDR2 from the germline V gene are SGHRS and YFSETQ. The CDR3 DNA follows: TGCGCCAGCAGCTTGGGGACAGCTATTGACTACGAGCAGTACTTC. This encodes CASSLGTAIDYEQYF.

This clone came up a few times. The chain combines TRBV6-5 with TRBJ2-2, with a tentative D call TRBD1 (6 bases). The CDR3 has 15 residues. The V and J ends lost 5 bases and 4 bases respectively, with 14 bases between them. From germline, CDR1 is MNHEY and CDR2 SVGAGI. The DNA of the CDR3 is TGTGCCAGCAGTGGGCAGGGGCGGATCACCGGGGAGCTGTTTTTT. This encodes CASSGQGRITGELFF.

This chain joins TRBV6-5 and TRBJ1-2, with 7 bases identical to TRBD1. CDR3 length equals 14 residues. The trim removed 6 bases at V and 8 bases at J, leaving 12 bases unmatched. Germline CDR1 is MNHEY and CDR2 is SVGAGI. The CDR3 reads CASRATGIRFGYTF. Written as DNA, the CDR3 is TGTGCCAGCAGAGCGACAGGGATCAGGTTCGGCTACACCTTC.

The chain is built from TRBV6-5 and TRBJ2-7, with a tentative D call TRBD1 (5 bases). V lost 9 bases to trimming and J lost 0 bases, with 18 bases between them. From germline, CDR1 is MNHEY and CDR2 SVGAGI. This CDR3 has 15 amino acids. CDR3 protein: CARGPWYRNSYEQYF. The CDR3 DNA reads TGTGCCAGGGGCCCTTGGTACAGGAACTCCTACGAGCAGTACTTC.

The rearrangement joins TRBV4-1 to TRBJ2-1; 7 bases align to TRBD2. The junction had 12 bases not matched to a gene; V was cut back by 3 bases and J by 7 bases. The CDR3 consists of 16 residues. Germline CDR1 MGHRA, CDR2 YSYEKL. The CDR3 reads CASSHPGLVSQNEQFF. The CDR3 DNA reads as TGCGCCAGCAGCCACCCCGGACTAGTTTCTCAAAATGAGCAGTTCTTC.

This clone was picked up a small number of times. The CDR3 nucleotides read TGTGCCAGCAGTGGCGGAGGTAATTCACCCCTCCACTTT. Amino acids: CASSGGGNSPLHF. This chain links TRBV27 with TRBJ1-6, with D unclear. Germline-derived CDR1 and CDR2 are MNHEY and SMNVEV (reference sequence). The CDR3 extends over 13 amino acids. Trimming removed 5 bases from V and 6 bases from J, with 8 bases in between.

The chain couples TRBV18 to TRBJ2-7; D remains unclear. The V gene's germline CDR1 is KGHSH and CDR2 LQKENI. The CDR3 is 12 amino acids. Trimming removed 5 bases from V and 5 bases from J, with 10 bases in between. The CDR3 nucleotides are TGTGCCAGCTCAAATAACAGAAACGAGCAGTACTTC. Translating it yields CASSNNRNEQYF. Variable domain in full (rest from reference TRBV18 and TRBJ2-7): NAGVMQNPRHLVRRRGQEARLRCSPMKGHSHVYWYRQLPEEGLKFMVYLQKENIIDESGMPKERFSAEFPKEGPSILRIQQVVRGDSAAYFCASSNNRNEQYFGPGTRLTVT.

This chain joins TRBV5-1 and TRBJ1-2, with 9 bases that match TRBD1. The trim removed 4 bases at V and 4 bases at J, leaving 14 bases unmatched. The CDR3 length is 17 residues. Germline V CDR1 and CDR2: SGHRS, YFSETQ. CDR3 in DNA: TGCGCCAGCAGCCGGGCCCCCTGGGACAGGGATGGCTATGGCTACACCTTC. It translates to CASSRAPWDRDGYGYTF. Supplemented by reference TRBV5-1 and TRBJ1-2, the full variable domain reads KAGVTQTPRYLIKTRGQQVTLSCSPISGHRSVSWYQQTPGQGLQFLFEYFSETQRNKGNFPGRFSGRQFSNSRSEMNVSTLELGDSALYLCASSRAPWDRDGYGYTFGSGTRLTVV.

The V call is TRBV30, the J call TRBJ2-7; the D gene is possibly TRBD2 (6 bases). The CDR3 runs 13 residues. Trimming cost V 2 bases and J 5 bases, with 13 bases left between them. CDR1 and CDR2 (germline): GTSNPN, SVGIG (reference sequence). CDR3 in amino acids: CAWSFSGTDEQYF. CDR3 sequence (DNA): TGTGCCTGGAGTTTTTCTGGGACTGACGAGCAGTACTTC.

This chain links TRBV7-2 with TRBJ1-4; D remains unclear. This CDR3 spans 11 amino acids. Deletions cut 5 bases from V and 5 bases from J, with 3 bases between. Germline V CDR1 and CDR2: SGHTA, FQGNSA. CDR3: CASSPNEKLFF. In DNA form, the CDR3 reads TGTGCCAGCAGCCCGAATGAAAAACTGTTTTTT.

DNA for the CDR3: TGTGCCAGCAGTGACTCGGGAGGGTCAGATACGCAGTATTTT. This sequence encodes CASSDSGGSDTQYF. V gene TRBV6-4 combines with J gene TRBJ2-3, with 7 positions matching TRBD2. Germline lookup yields CDR1 MRHNA and CDR2 SNTAGT. The CDR3 sequence is 14 residues long. The V and J ends lost 0 bases and 4 bases, in that order; junction bases with no gene match: 1.